This T cell receptor (beta chain) stems from a study of TIL therapy for anti-PD-1-resistant metastatic lung cancer. For the study at large: Tumors were harvested before any PD-1/PD-L1 blockade.

The libraries were made with immunoSEQ v3. Libraries were sequenced to approximately 2 million read pairs (survey) or 5-6 million (deep). Profiling relied on immunoSEQ multiplex PCR, and the TCRdb table lists in-frame clones only, not all of them. The data contain about 50,000 clones, 70% to 90% of them seen just once; the ten biggest clones take up 4% to 6%. The time point was: pre-treatment sample, taken before nivolumab and TIL therapy. Stage 4 NSCLC adults joined between late 2017 and 2020. There are 16 residues in the CDR3. The TCR originated in a person aged 25 to 85 with non-small cell lung cancer. This specimen was blood, taken at baseline. The chain joins TRBV21-1 to TRBJ2-1; TRBD1, the table's D call, lacks a check against the DNA. TRBV21-1 is a pseudogene. CDR3 in DNA: TGTGCCAGCAGCCAAATGTCAGGACAGGACTACAATGAGCAGTTCTTC. This codes for CASSQMSGQDYNEQFF.